The T cell receptor beta chain described here comes from a study of blood T cell repertoires in COVID-19. Study context: Donors in the United States, Italy and Spain gave samples during acute or convalescent COVID-19.

Assay: immunoSEQ multiplex PCR; the TCRdb copy retains only in-frame clones and omits some. The profile covers around 310,000 clones, with roughly 90% appearing a single time and about a tenth taken by the ten largest. The CDR3 loop spans 13 amino acids. V was pared by 5 bases and J by 0 bases, with 7 bases between. Germline V gene sequence: CDR1 LGHDT, CDR2 YNNKEL (reference sequence). This receptor was obtained from a woman in her 30s who had recovered from COVID-19. Specimen: PBMCs or T cells enriched from blood (not recorded which). V gene TRBV3-1 (or the pseudogene TRBV3-2) combines with J gene TRBJ1-1; no reliable D call. CDR3 sequence (DNA): TGTGCCAGCAGCTGGGCCCTGAACACTGAAGCTTTCTTT. Translated: CASSWALNTEAFF.